The 4 T cell receptor beta chains given below trace back to one sample, sequenced in a study of human T cells and chemical hapten exposure. A single record per CDR3 protein comes from TCRdb applying MiXCR to the RACE reads. Found here are about 110,000 distinct CDR3 sequences, around 10% of them singletons; the top ten hold 1.6%. As to time point: pre-sensitization, week 0. Treatment given: therapeutic diphenylcyclopropenone sensitization with weekly scalp DPC. Specimen: whole blood, collected in connection with sensitization to the hapten diphenylcyclopropenone (DPC). Receptors originate from a woman aged 45-65 years with alopecia areata. Some clones in this sample may be carry-over from other donors' samples.

This clonotype was seen ten or more times. The chain is built from TRBV11-2 and TRBJ1-5; D unresolved. Trimming stripped 0 bases from V and 6 bases from J, with 3 bases between. The CDR3 loop spans 12 amino acids. CDR1 and CDR2 (germline): SGHAT, FQNNGV. The CDR3 spells CASSLEGQPQHF. CDR3 DNA: TGTGCCAGCAGCTTAGAAGGTCAGCCCCAGCATTTT.

The rearrangement links TRBV28 to TRBJ1-2; D remains unclear. Between the trimmed V and J ends, which lost 5 bases and 3 bases, there was a span of 10 bases. Germline V gene lookup returns CDR1 MDHEN and CDR2 SYDVKM. CDR3 size: 13 residues. The CDR3 DNA reads TGTGCCAGCAGTCCCTCGGCTTACTATGGCTACACCTTC. Translated: CASSPSAYYGYTF.

The chain joins TRBV7-2 to TRBJ2-3; D is unresolved. Germline CDR1 SGHTA, CDR2 FQGNSA. The CDR3 has 13 residues. V lost 5 bases and J lost 2, with 8 bases in between. The CDR3 DNA follows: TGTGCCAGCAGCACCGCTCTCACAGATACGCAGTATTTT. Amino acids: CASSTALTDTQYF.

There are many counts of this clonotype. V gene TRBV20-1 combines with J gene TRBJ1-4; D uncertain. CDR1 and CDR2 from the germline V gene are DFQATT and SNEGSKA (reference sequence). The CDR3 has 14 residues. V lost 0 bases and J lost 4, with 9 bases in between. CDR3 bases: TGCAGTGCTAGAGATGACGGAGTTAATGAAAAACTGTTTTTT. Its translation: CSARDDGVNEKLFF.